This T cell receptor beta chain is from a study of CD8+ T cells in alopecia areata. With regard to this clone: Its antigen is not known.

Notes on the study in general: Patients shared TCRs less clearly than mice did, possibly owing to HLA.

Extracted RNA was reverse transcribed, and the resulting cDNA served as sequencing template. TCRdb's table, derived via immunoSEQ multiplex PCR, lists solely in-frame clones and lacks some. The table has 180,000 or so clones, roughly 59% seen once. The input for sequencing was CD4+ T cells sorted from blood, taken at week 0. The clonotype was recovered from a human donor with alopecia areata.

CDR3 coding DNA: TGTGCCAGCAGCCCCCAGCGGGGGGGCGACACCGGGGAGCTGTTTTTT. It specifies CASSPQRGGDTGELFF. This chain connects TRBV4-2 to TRBJ2-2; TRBD2 aligns across 10 bases. CDR3 length: 16 residues. The trim removed 4 bases at V and 3 bases at J, leaving 5 bases unmatched. Germline V gene data show CDR1 as LGHNA and CDR2 as YNFKEQ.